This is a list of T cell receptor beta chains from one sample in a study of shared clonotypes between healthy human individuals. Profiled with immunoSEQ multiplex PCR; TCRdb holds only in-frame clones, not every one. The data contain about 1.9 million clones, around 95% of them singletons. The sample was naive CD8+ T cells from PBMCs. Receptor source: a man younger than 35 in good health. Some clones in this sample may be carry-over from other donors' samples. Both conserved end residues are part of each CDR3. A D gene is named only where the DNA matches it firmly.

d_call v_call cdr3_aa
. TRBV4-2 CASSRPGGRDTQYF
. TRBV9 CASSPGTGAYEQYF
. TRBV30 CAWSVFGYNEQFF
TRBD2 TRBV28 CASSLGGWTDTQYF
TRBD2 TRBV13 CASSARLAGISYEQYF
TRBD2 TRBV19 CASNSLLSLAGTTGELFF
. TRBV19 CASSIVGGGDEQFF
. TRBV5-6 CASSSSGGQKGYTF
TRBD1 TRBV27 CASSLWGGQGVGYEQYF
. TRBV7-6 CASSELIKETQYF
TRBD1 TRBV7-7 CASSWGTGNTGELFF
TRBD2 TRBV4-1 CASSPQSGTGDTQYF
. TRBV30 CAWGGLNTEAFF
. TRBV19 CASSIIQGSFYEQYF
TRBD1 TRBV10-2 CASKTGPLMNTEAFF
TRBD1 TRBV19 CASSSRTGGYEQYF
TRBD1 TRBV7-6 CASSLAFDRGFVNEQFF
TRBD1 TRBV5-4 CASSVYRGTLYEQYF
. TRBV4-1 CASSQGAGRTYEQYF
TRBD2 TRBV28 CASSASSGSYEQYF
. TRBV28 CASSRLAIRTGELFF
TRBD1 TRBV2 CASSYNPGQAAETQYF
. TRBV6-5 CASSYGWDGQYEQYF
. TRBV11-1 CASSFLPGDYEQYF
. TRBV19 CASSPRGYNQPQHF
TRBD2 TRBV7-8 CASRSGVTSGRGDTQYF
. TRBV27 CASNFGGADEQFF
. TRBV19 CASSARVTQPQHF
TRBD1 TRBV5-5 CASSHTGAEAFF
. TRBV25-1 CASSERGGTDGYTF
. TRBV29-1 CSVFTGYEQYF
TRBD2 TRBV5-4 CASSITGGDPSSYNEQFF
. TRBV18 CASSPTGRVTDAYEQYF
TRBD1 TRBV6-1 CASSGDRDLRYEQYF
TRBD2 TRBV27 CASSLRASGPHEQYF
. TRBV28 CASSSTGTQETQYF
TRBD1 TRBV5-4 CASSLGWDRGRDTQYF
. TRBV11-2 CASSLRREFLTGELFF
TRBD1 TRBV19 CASSGGTGPLYEQYF
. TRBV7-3 CASSLNSAANSYNEQFF